Listed below are T cell receptor beta chains from one sample, sequenced in a study of vaccination effects on CD4 cells after COVID-19. Sequencing was performed with immunoSEQ multiplex PCR; in TCRdb, only in-frame clones are kept and a portion is missing. The sample lists approximately 83,000 clones, roughly 80% occurring once. These receptors have no identified antigens. Material: CD4+ T cells from PBMCs cultured with HCoV-OC43 spike peptides, obtained after COVID-19 vaccination. The receptors originated from a human donor who received a COVID-19 vaccine. Each CDR3 is given with its conserved first and last residue. The order of the fields is V gene, clone size, D gene, J gene, CDR3 protein, CDR3 DNA. A D gene is named only where the DNA matches it firmly. Only some rows state a clone size, as once, few, many or a class for expanded clones.

V: TRBV18
size: NA
D: NA
J: TRBJ1-4
CDR3: CASSSDTANEKLFF
DNA: TGTGCCAGCTCATCCGATACAGCTAATGAAAAACTGTTTTTT

V: TRBV3-1/TRBV3-2
size: NA
D: NA
J: TRBJ2-2
CDR3: CASSLRALANTGELFF
DNA: TGTGCCAGCAGCCTGAGGGCCCTCGCGAACACCGGGGAGCTGTTTTTT

V: TRBV24-1
size: few
D: NA
J: TRBJ2-3
CDR3: CATSDPSLGHQLDTQYF
DNA: TGTGCCACCAGTGATCCGTCCTTGGGACACCAGTTAGATACGCAGTATTTT

V: TRBV11-3
size: NA
D: NA
J: TRBJ2-2
CDR3: CASSRGGQGGGELFF
DNA: TGTGCCAGCAGCCGCGGGGGACAAGGGGGCGGGGAGCTGTTTTTT

V: TRBV10-3
size: NA
D: NA
J: TRBJ2-2
CDR3: CAISESMQPTGELFF
DNA: TGTGCCATCAGTGAGTCGATGCAGCCCACCGGGGAGCTGTTTTTT

V: TRBV3-1/TRBV3-2
size: NA
D: TRBD1
J: TRBJ1-1
CDR3: CASSQGQGMNTEAFF
DNA: TGTGCCAGCAGCCAGGGACAGGGGATGAACACTGAAGCTTTCTTT

V: TRBV9
size: NA
D: NA
J: TRBJ2-5
CDR3: CASSLRGLGPETQYF
DNA: TGTGCCAGCAGTCTCCGCGGTTTGGGCCCAGAGACCCAGTACTTC

V: TRBV30
size: NA
D: NA
J: TRBJ1-1
CDR3: CAWGMVAANTEAFF
DNA: TGTGCCTGGGGCATGGTTGCAGCGAACACTGAAGCTTTCTTT

V: TRBV2
size: NA
D: NA
J: TRBJ1-2
CDR3: CASSPNIGPEGGYTF
DNA: TGTGCCAGCAGCCCGAACATAGGGCCCGAGGGAGGCTACACCTTC

V: TRBV19
size: NA
D: NA
J: TRBJ1-4
CDR3: CASSFPPRGSTNEKLFF
DNA: TGTGCCAGTAGTTTTCCCCCGCGGGGCTCAACTAATGAAAAACTGTTTTTT